These 19 T cell receptor beta chains came from one sample sequenced in a study of early T cells in non-severe SARS-CoV-2 infection. TCRdb processed the 5' RACE reads anew with MiXCR; each CDR3 protein has one entry. The data contain approximately 65,000 distinct CDR3 sequences, approximately 15% of them singletons. The sample was whole blood. Receptors originate from an adult who was a healthcare worker with PCR-confirmed SARS-CoV-2 infection or an uninfected control (not recorded which).

The V gene is TRBV4-2, the J gene TRBJ2-1, with 9 bases lining up with TRBD1. J was trimmed by 5 bases and V by 4 bases; bases with no gene match: 6. Germline loops: CDR1 LGHNA, CDR2 YNFKEQ. CDR3 length equals 15 residues. The CDR3 DNA is TGTGCCAGCAGCCTTACCGGGACAGGGAACAATGAGCAGTTCTTC. Translated, it gives CASSLTGTGNNEQFF.

This clonotype has only one observation. The rearrangement uses TRBV9 and TRBJ1-1; D call uncertain. Germline CDR1 is SGDLS and CDR2 is YYNGEE. V lost 0 bases and J 5 bases, leaving 8 bases between the germline ends. The CDR3 is made up of 13 amino acids. The CDR3 loop reads CASSVEGQTEAFF. DNA for the CDR3: TGTGCCAGCAGCGTAGAAGGGCAGACTGAAGCTTTCTTT.

This clonotype was counted at least ten times. V and J are TRBV5-5 and TRBJ2-5; a weak D match, TRBD2 (5 bases). This CDR3 contains 16 residues. Germline V lookup: CDR1 SGHKS, CDR2 YYEKEE (reference sequence). V lost 1 base and J lost 5, with 18 bases in between. As DNA, the CDR3 is TGTGCCAGCAGCTTGTTGACCGGACTCGCCCAGGAGACCCAGTACTTC. Its protein is CASSLLTGLAQETQYF. The whole variable domain, remainder taken from reference TRBV5-5 and TRBJ2-5, is DAGVTQSPTHLIKTRGQQVTLRCSPISGHKSVSWYQQVLGQGPQFIFQYYEKEERGRGNFPDRFSARQFPNYSSELNVNALLLGDSALYLCASSLLTGLAQETQYFGPGTRLLVL.

This clonotype was recorded at least ten times. CDR3 region: CASSLRRGGIVRELFF. The DNA of the CDR3 is TGTGCCAGCAGCTTAAGGCGGGGGGGGATTGTTCGGGAGCTGTTTTTT. The V and J genes are TRBV11-2 and TRBJ2-2; 9 bases are shared with TRBD2. Trimming removed 2 bases from V and 9 bases from J; junction bases left unmatched: 10. The CDR3 has 16 residues. Germline V gene lookup returns CDR1 SGHAT and CDR2 FQNNGV.

This clonotype was seen many times. The chain carries TRBV19 and TRBJ1-4; perhaps TRBD1 as D (5 bases). CDR3 length: 18 residues. Trimming shortened V by 3 bases and J by 4 bases, and 21 bases separated the two germline ends. Germline loops: CDR1 LNHDA, CDR2 SQIVND (reference sequence). The CDR3 protein is CASSMMARLGGINEKLFF. Here the CDR3 DNA reads TGTGCCAGTAGTATGATGGCCCGCCTTGGGGGTATTAATGAAAAACTGTTTTTT.

This clonotype appeared a few times. The J gene is TRBJ2-7, the V gene TRBV6-2 or TRBV6-3; TRBD2 matches at 10 bases. Germline CDR1 is MNHEY and CDR2 is SVGEGT. V dropped 6 bases and J dropped 7; count of bases not matched to a gene: 9. This CDR3 contains 14 residues. The CDR3 bases are TGTGCCAGCAGACTAGCGGGACCTGAGGGGGAGCAGTACTTC. Amino acids: CASRLAGPEGEQYF.

Ten or more counts support this clonotype. V usage is TRBV20-1 and J usage is TRBJ2-7, with 7 nucleotides matching TRBD1. Germline V gene data show CDR1 as DFQATT and CDR2 as SNEGSKA (reference sequence). This CDR3 has 13 residues. V lost 3 bases to trimming and J lost 2 bases; unmatched junction nucleotides: 4. CDR3 in DNA: TGCAGTGCTAGGGGGGACAGCGCCTACGAGCAGTACTTC. Amino acid sequence: CSARGDSAYEQYF.

The table lists this clonotype with many counts. This rearrangement joins TRBV7-2 to TRBJ1-1; no clear D. This CDR3 contains 16 residues. Germline CDR1 and CDR2: SGHTA and FQGNSA. V lost 5 bases to trimming and J lost 1 base, with 17 bases between them. The CDR3: CASSEASTRSNTEAFF. The DNA of the CDR3 is TGTGCCAGCAGCGAGGCCTCGACCCGATCGAACACTGAAGCTTTCTTT.

This chain joins TRBV5-1 and TRBJ1-4; D not certain. In germline, CDR1 is SGHRS, CDR2 YFSETQ. V lost 4 bases and J 8 bases, leaving 18 bases between the germline ends. CDR3 size: 15 residues. CDR3 coding DNA: TGCGCCAGCAGCACCACCCCCAGTTCATCGGAAAAACTGTTTTTT. It encodes CASSTTPSSSEKLFF. Based on the CDR3 plus reference TRBV5-1 and TRBJ1-4, the full variable domain is KAGVTQTPRYLIKTRGQQVTLSCSPISGHRSVSWYQQTPGQGLQFLFEYFSETQRNKGNFPGRFSGRQFSNSRSEMNVSTLELGDSALYLCASSTTPSSSEKLFFGSGTQLSVL.

This clonotype was seen ten or more times. The chain couples TRBV20-1 to TRBJ2-1; D is perhaps TRBD1 (6 bases). CDR1 and CDR2 from the germline V gene are DFQATT and SNEGSKA (reference sequence). The CDR3 is 18 amino acids. Trimming took off 5 bases at V and 1 base at J, with 24 bases between the two ends. Here the CDR3 DNA reads TGCAGTGCTCCTCCTGGGGGAACAGGACAGCGATCCTACAATGAGCAGTTCTTC. It yields the protein CSAPPGGTGQRSYNEQFF.

At least ten counts were recorded for this clonotype. The CDR3 protein is CASSLDQETQYF. The CDR3 DNA is TGTGCCAGCAGCTTAGACCAAGAGACCCAGTACTTC. V gene TRBV11-2 combines with J gene TRBJ2-5; D unclear. CDR1 and CDR2 from the germline V gene are SGHAT and FQNNGV. Trimming took off 0 bases at V and 1 base at J, with 0 bases between the two ends. The CDR3 spans 12 residues. Drawing the rest from reference TRBV11-2 and TRBJ2-5, the complete variable domain is EAGVAQSPRYKIIEKRQSVAFWCNPISGHATLYWYQQILGQGPKLLIQFQNNGVVDDSQLPKDRFSAERLKGVDSTLKIQPAKLEDSAVYLCASSLDQETQYFGPGTRLLVL.

Here the CDR3 reads CASSSQPRRYEQYF. The CDR3 DNA reads as TGTGCCAGCAGCTCACAACCCCGACGGTACGAGCAGTACTTC. The chain is built from TRBV7-9 and TRBJ2-7, with no clear D. CDR1 and CDR2 (germline): SEHNR, FQNEAQ (reference sequence). V was clipped by 4 bases and J by 4 bases, with 14 bases between them. The CDR3 has 14 residues.

The V and J genes are TRBV9 and TRBJ2-5; D is unresolved. Trimming removed 1 base at V and 5 bases at J, with 6 bases between. The CDR3 runs to 12 residues. Germline lookup yields CDR1 SGDLS and CDR2 YYNGEE. As DNA, the CDR3 is TGTGCCAGCAGCGTACTGGGGGAGACCCAGTACTTC. Its protein product is CASSVLGETQYF.

The chain couples TRBV11-2 to TRBJ2-1, with 12 bases aligning to TRBD1. With 5 bases clipped from V and 5 bases from J, the junction kept 13 bases outside the gene matches. The germline V gene has CDR1 SGHAT and CDR2 FQNNGV. The CDR3 sequence is 18 residues long. CDR3 protein: CASSRTSPGQGANNEQFF. The CDR3 DNA reads TGTGCCAGCAGCAGAACCTCCCCGGGACAGGGGGCGAACAATGAGCAGTTCTTC.

This rearrangement joins TRBV10-2 to TRBJ2-5; D is possibly TRBD1 (5 bases). CDR1 and CDR2 (germline): WSHSY, SAAADI. V gave up 6 bases and J gave up 5 bases, with 13 bases separating them. The CDR3 runs 13 residues. Here the CDR3 reads CASRSLNRETQYF. Written as DNA, the CDR3 is TGCGCCAGCAGGAGTTTAAACAGGGAGACCCAGTACTTC.

This clonotype was counted only a few times. The chain joins TRBV7-8 to TRBJ2-2; TRBD2 aligns across 8 bases. The V gene end was trimmed by 2 bases and the J gene end by 5 bases; junction bases not matched to a gene: 1. Looked up from germline, CDR1 is SGHVS and CDR2 is FQNEAQ. This CDR3 is 14 amino acids long. CDR3 in amino acids: CASSLSGGTGELFF. The CDR3 region has the DNA TGTGCCAGCAGCTTAAGCGGGGGAACCGGGGAGCTGTTTTTT. Together with reference TRBV7-8 and TRBJ2-2, the CDR3 gives the full variable domain: GAGVSQSPRYKVAKRGQDVALRCDPISGHVSLFWYQQALGQGPEFLTYFQNEAQLDKSGLPSDRFFAERPEGSVSTLKIQRTQQEDSAVYLCASSLSGGTGELFFGEGSRLTVL.

The V and J genes are TRBV7-6 and TRBJ2-6; D remains unclear. Trimming pared 5 bases from V and 2 bases from J, leaving 13 bases between. Germline CDR1 and CDR2: SGHVS and FNYEAQ. CDR3 size: 16 residues. CDR3 DNA: TGTGCCAGCAGCCCCTTCGGATATACTGGGGCCAACGTCCTGACTTTC. Its translation is CASSPFGYTGANVLTF.

The sample holds many counts of this clonotype. This chain connects TRBV18 to TRBJ2-7, with D hard to call. The CDR3 spans 11 residues. The V and J ends lost 2 bases and 3 bases respectively, with 2 bases between them. Germline V gene data show CDR1 as KGHSH and CDR2 as LQKENI. The CDR3 region has the DNA TGTGCCAGCTCACCAGACTACGAGCAGTACTTC. Translation: CASSPDYEQYF.

This clonotype came up many times. This chain uses TRBV28 with TRBJ1-3; perhaps TRBD1 as D (5 bases). V was trimmed by 2 bases and J by 3 bases, leaving 8 bases between them. Germline V gene sequence: CDR1 MDHEN, CDR2 SYDVKM. This CDR3 region has 14 residues. The CDR3: CASSLAGVGNTIYF. CDR3 coding DNA: TGTGCCAGCAGTTTAGCGGGGGTTGGAAACACCATATATTTT.